The next 12 T cell receptor beta chains were all read from a single sample in a study of T-cell memory formation after mild COVID-19. TCRdb re-called the 5' RACE reads with MiXCR, one entry per CDR3 protein. The table records approximately 210,000 distinct CDR3 sequences, about 18% of them present only once. Sample: PBMCs or a T cell subset sorted from them (not recorded which). The origin of the receptors is an adult woman who had mild COVID-19 (a few samples of this study predate the infection). Cell type and time point are not known.

This sequence joins TRBV7-9 and TRBJ2-1; the match to TRBD2 covers 7 bases. Trimming cost V 6 bases and J 4 bases; bases outside gene matches: 6. Germline CDR1 SEHNR, CDR2 FQNEAQ (reference sequence). The CDR3 has 14 residues. The CDR3 DNA sequence: TGTGCCAGCAGGAGTAGGGAGGGGTACAATGAGCAGTTCTTC. Amino acids: CASRSREGYNEQFF. Full variable domain (rest looked up from reference TRBV7-9 and TRBJ2-1): DTGVSQNPRHKITKRGQNVTFRCDPISEHNRLYWYRQTLGQGPEFLTYFQNEAQLEKSRLLSDRFSAERPKGSFSTLEIQRTEQGDSAMYLCASRSREGYNEQFFGPGTRLTVL.

The chain uses TRBV6-1 and TRBJ1-1, with D unclear. Trimming cost V 0 bases and J 4 bases, with 9 bases left between them. Germline CDR1 reads MNHNS; CDR2 reads SASEGT. The CDR3 totals 14 residues. The CDR3 region is CASSEALLRTEAFF. CDR3 sequence (DNA): TGTGCCAGCAGTGAAGCGCTTCTTCGCACTGAAGCTTTCTTT.

This clonotype came up a few times. This chain joins TRBV2 and TRBJ2-3; the match to TRBD1 covers 7 bases. This CDR3 region has 12 residues. Trimming took 6 bases from V and 9 from J; bases not matched to a gene: 6. Per germline, CDR1 SNHLY and CDR2 FYNNEI. CDR3 sequence: CASRGQTGTQYF. For the CDR3, the DNA is TGTGCCAGCAGGGGTCAGACAGGGACGCAGTATTTT.

The chain couples TRBV19 to TRBJ2-1; the match to TRBD2 covers 10 bases. The length of the CDR3 is 15 residues. In germline, CDR1 is LNHDA, CDR2 SQIVND (reference sequence). J lost 0 bases, V lost 7 bases, and 3 bases had no gene match. CDR3 protein: CASNRLAGSYNEQFF. Here the CDR3 DNA reads TGTGCCAGTAACAGACTAGCGGGCTCCTACAATGAGCAGTTCTTC.

This clonotype was seen ten or more times. V is TRBV18 and J is TRBJ1-1; TRBD1 might be the D (6 bases). The CDR3 covers 14 residues. Germline-derived CDR1 and CDR2 are KGHSH and LQKENI. Trimming removed 2 bases at V and 1 base at J, with 8 bases between. CDR3 protein: CASSPGTPNTEAFF. The CDR3 nucleotides are TGTGCCAGCTCACCAGGGACACCGAACACTGAAGCTTTCTTT.

V gene TRBV24-1 combines with J gene TRBJ2-7; TRBD1 matches 9 bases. The V segment lost 3 bases and the J segment 5 bases; nucleotides outside the gene matches: 7. The germline V gene encodes CDR1 KGHDR and CDR2 SFDVKD. The CDR3 covers 15 residues. CDR3 DNA sequence: TGTGCCACCAGTGATGCCGGGACAGGGCACCACGAGCAGTACTTC. Its translation is CATSDAGTGHHEQYF.

In this sample, this clonotype turned up a few times. The chain joins TRBV20-1 to TRBJ2-7, with a possible D match to TRBD2 (5 bases). V shed 4 bases and J shed 2 bases, with 15 bases lying between them. CDR1 and CDR2 from the germline V gene are DFQATT and SNEGSKA (reference sequence). There are 14 residues in the CDR3. The chain's CDR3 is CSATLGMRAYEQYF. DNA for the CDR3: TGCAGTGCTACGTTGGGGATGAGGGCCTACGAGCAGTACTTC.

There are a few counts of this clonotype. J is TRBJ1-1 and V is TRBV5-4; D gene ambiguous. The CDR3 spans 15 residues. V was shortened by 4 bases and J by 1 base, with 14 bases between the two germline ends. Germline V lookup: CDR1 SGHNT, CDR2 YYREEE (reference sequence). Here the CDR3 reads CASSHVVWENTEAFF. CDR3 DNA sequence: TGTGCCAGCAGCCACGTCGTTTGGGAGAACACTGAAGCTTTCTTT. Filled out from reference TRBV5-4 and TRBJ1-1, the complete variable domain reads ETGVTQSPTHLIKTRGQQVTLRCSSQSGHNTVSWYQQALGQGPQFIFQYYREEENGRGNFPPRFSGLQFPNYSSELNVNALELDDSALYLCASSHVVWENTEAFFGQGTRLTVV.

This clonotype was picked up a small number of times. The rearrangement joins TRBV6-6 to TRBJ2-2; 11 bases are a match to TRBD2. The CDR3 runs to 14 residues. V trimming: 8 bases; J trimming: 6 bases; junction bases outside the gene matches: 5. CDR1 is MNHNY and CDR2 is SVGAGI in the germline V gene (reference sequence). The DNA of the CDR3 is TGTGCCAGCCGAAGTAGCGGGGGGGCCGGGGAGCTGTTTTTT. Protein product: CASRSSGGAGELFF.

A few counts support this clonotype. The chain has TRBV4-1 and TRBJ1-5, with D possibly TRBD1 on 5 matching bases. The CDR3 contains 16 residues. V was cut by 2 bases and J by 0 bases, with 11 bases left in between. Per the germline V gene, CDR1 is MGHRA and CDR2 is YSYEKL. This chain's CDR3 is CASSQMGPYSNQPQHF. The CDR3 DNA is TGCGCCAGCAGCCAAATGGGGCCTTATAGCAATCAGCCCCAGCATTTT.

The chain carries TRBV5-6 and TRBJ2-6; 7 bases line up with TRBD1. Losses at the gene ends were 9 bases for V and 1 base for J; bases not matched to a gene: 10. This CDR3 contains 16 residues. CDR1 and CDR2 (germline): SGHDT, YYEEEE. CDR3 amino acids: CATRSTGESGANVLTF. The CDR3 DNA sequence: TGTGCCACCCGCTCAACAGGGGAGTCTGGGGCCAACGTCCTGACTTTC.

Written as DNA, the CDR3 is TGTGCCAGCAGTTTATCGGGGGGGCGCGCGCAGTTCTTC. Its protein product is CASSLSGGRAQFF. The chain recombines TRBV27 with TRBJ2-1; a weak D match, TRBD2 (7 bases). V lost 0 bases and J 12 bases, leaving 12 bases between the germline ends. Germline V lookup: CDR1 MNHEY, CDR2 SMNVEV (reference sequence). The CDR3 is made up of 13 amino acids.